The 20 T cell receptor delta chains below come from one sample, sequenced in a study of gamma delta lymphoproliferative disorders and STAT genes (dated by TCRdb to between 2018 and 2020). Receptors were amplified or captured by multiplex PCR. Sequencer: Illumina MiSeq. Via CATT, TCRdb reprocessed the public reads, and rows with identical DNA were then joined. The sample includes more than 600 delta-chain clones, with 2.5% to 3% observed a single time. About 96% of the sample goes to the ten largest clones. TCR sequencing was performed on genomic DNA from peripheral blood mononuclear cells isolated from patients and controls. Sequencing used blood. The receptors derive from a human donor with gamma-delta T-cell large granular lymphocyte leukemia.

This clone was counted only a few times. This likely stems from a read error, as it lies one base from a far larger clone. Other DNA sequences in the same sample also yield this CDR3. The V gene is TRDV2, the J gene TRDJ1; 8 bases are a match to TRDD3. Germline V gives CDR1 GEAIGNYY, CDR2 EKD. Trimming cost V 0 bases and J 3 bases; bases outside gene matches: 14. This CDR3 contains 18 residues. CDR3 sequence: CACDTVGLGENGADKLIF. CDR3 DNA: TGTGCCTGTGACACCGTAGGCCTGGGGGAAAACGGGGCCGATAAACTCATCTTT.

By sample share, this clone is medium-sized (0.01 to 0.1%). It differs at one base from a far larger clone, so likely a read error. Other nucleotide sequences in the sample specify the same CDR3. The CDR3 nucleotides read TGTGCCTGCGACACCGTAGGGCTGGGGGAAAACGGGGCCGATAAACTCATCTTT. Translation: CACDTVGLGENGADKLIF. The chain is built from TRDV2 and TRDJ1, with 8 positions matching TRDD3. Germline values: CDR1 GEAIGNYY, CDR2 EKD. The CDR3 runs to 18 residues.

This clone has more than one count but fewer than ten. The amino acid sequence in TCRdb belongs to a much larger clone and departs from this DNA's translation at residue 2, likely a sequencing read error; the sequence shown is translated from the DNA. This chain uses TRDV2 with TRDJ3; the D gene is possibly TRDD3 (6 bases). The CDR3 covers 20 residues. CDR1 and CDR2 (germline): GEAIGNYY, EKD. The CDR3 sequence: CSCDTSGGHPLSWDTRQMFF. Written as DNA, the CDR3 is TGTTCCTGTGACACCTCCGGGGGACACCCTCTCTCCTGGGACACCCGACAGATGTTTTTC.

This clone is large. Other DNA sequences of this sample code for an identical CDR3. The V gene is TRDV2, the J gene TRDJ1; 9 bases fit TRDD3. The CDR3 is 17 residues long. Looked up from germline, CDR1 is GEAIGNYY and CDR2 is EKD. V shed 3 bases and J 5 bases; nucleotides not matched to a gene: 15. CDR3 protein: CACDEVLGDGDEDKLIF. The DNA of the CDR3 is TGTGCCTGTGACGAGGTACTGGGGGACGGCGACGAGGATAAACTCATCTTT.

Concerning this clone itself: This likely came from a read error, as a far larger clone is one base away. Other DNA sequences in this sample translate to the same CDR3. The V and J genes are TRDV2 and TRDJ1; D might be TRDD3 (6 bases). V lost 3 bases and J 0 bases, leaving 31 bases between the germline ends. The CDR3 totals 21 residues. CDR1 is GEAIGNYY, CDR2 EKD, per germline. CDR3 coding DNA: TGTGCCTGTGACTCAATACTGGGCGCCCTCCGGCGATCCCCGAACACCGATAAACTCATCTTT. This encodes CACDSILGALRRSPNTDKLIF.

Turning to this clone: TCRdb's protein for this DNA is that of a much larger clone and differs from the translation at residue 7, likely a read error; the protein shown is the DNA translation. This chain links TRDV2 with TRDJ1, with 8 bases lining up with TRDD3. The CDR3 has 17 amino acids. Germline lookup yields CDR1 GEAIGNYY and CDR2 EKD. V lost 1 base, J lost 0 bases, and 9 bases stayed unmatched. The CDR3 DNA reads TGTGCCTGTGACACTCTTTCTGGGGGACTGAACACCGATAAACTCATCTTT. Its protein is CACDTLSGGLNTDKLIF.

A remark on this clone: The mismatch at residue 4 between this DNA's translation and the TCRdb protein of a much larger clone likely reflects a read error; the protein shown is translated from the DNA. The chain combines TRDV2 with TRDJ3; a weak D match, TRDD3 (6 bases). The CDR3 is made up of 20 amino acids. CDR1 GEAIGNYY and CDR2 EKD come from the germline V gene. The CDR3 DNA follows: TGTGCCTGTTACACCTCCGGGGGACACCCTCTCTCCTGGGACACCCGACAGATGTTTTTC. Its translation is CACYTSGGHPLSWDTRQMFF.

The CDR3 DNA reads as TGTGCCTGCCCACTGGGGGCCTCATATGTCACCGATAAACTCATCTTT. Translation gives CACPLGASYVTDKLIF. The rearrangement uses TRDV2 and TRDJ1; TRDD3 aligns across 8 bases. In the absence of a J gene in TCRdb, the DNA was matched to germline to assign it here. Trimming cost V 7 bases and J 1 base; bases outside gene matches: 13. The CDR3 has 16 amino acids. Germline CDR1 GEAIGNYY, CDR2 EKD.

This clone has ten or more counts. The protein recorded in TCRdb matches a much larger clone and deviates from this DNA's translation at residue 5, suggesting a read error; the protein here is obtained by translating the DNA. The rearrangement joins TRDV2 to TRDJ1, with 8 bases identical to TRDD3. J gave up 0 bases and V 3 bases, and 23 bases lay outside the gene matches. The CDR3 runs 21 residues. Germline values: CDR1 GEAIGNYY, CDR2 EKD. The DNA of the CDR3 is TGTGCCTGTGACCCAATACTGGGGGCCCTCCGGCGATCCCCGAACACCGATAAACTCATCTTT. Its protein product is CACDPILGALRRSPNTDKLIF.

This clone was picked up a small number of times. TCRdb's protein, taken from a much larger clone, differs from this DNA's translation at residue 8, likely owing to a read error; the protein displayed comes from the DNA. The CDR3 sequence: CACDSILWALRRSPNTDKLIF. In DNA, the CDR3 is TGTGCCTGTGACTCAATACTGTGGGCCCTCCGGCGATCCCCGAACACCGATAAACTCATCTTT. The J gene was identified as TRDJ1, and no V gene was called; TRDD3, the table's D call, lacks a check against the DNA. This CDR3 has 21 residues.

This clone was detected only a few times. TCRdb's protein for this DNA is that of a much larger clone and differs from the translation at residue 4, likely a read error; the protein shown is the DNA translation. V gene TRDV2 combines with J gene TRDJ3, with D tentatively TRDD3 (6 bases). Trimming cost V 4 bases and J 0 bases, with 21 bases left between them. Germline V gives CDR1 GEAIGNYY, CDR2 EKD. The CDR3 has 20 amino acids. In nucleotides, the CDR3 is TGTGCCTGTGAGACCTCCGGGGGACACCCTCTCTCCTGGGACACCCGACAGATGTTTTTC. This translates into CACETSGGHPLSWDTRQMFF.

The table lists this clone with many counts. TCRdb attributes to this sequence the protein of a much larger clone, which differs from the DNA translation at residue 8; a read error is likely, and the protein displayed is translated from the DNA. V and J are TRDV2 and TRDJ1; no definite D call. With 3 bases removed from V and 0 bases from J, the gap between germline ends came to 31 bases. CDR1 is GEAIGNYY and CDR2 is EKD in the germline V gene. This CDR3 comprises 21 residues. The CDR3 spells CACDSILRALRRSPNTDKLIF. CDR3 in DNA: TGTGCCTGTGACTCAATACTGAGGGCCCTCCGGCGATCCCCGAACACCGATAAACTCATCTTT.

In this sample, this clone turned up a few times. The genes are TRDV1 and TRDJ1, with a possible D match to TRDD2 (5 bases). V was pared by 4 bases and J by 1 base, with 22 bases between. Germline V gene data show CDR1 as TSWWSYY and CDR2 as QGS. The CDR3 has 18 amino acids. The CDR3 nucleotides read TGTGCTCTTGGGGTTCCTCTTCTAGACACTGAACTCACCGATAAACTCATCTTT. Residues: CALGVPLLDTELTDKLIF.

This clone was observed a handful of times. This chain connects TRDV1 to TRDJ1, with TRDD3 matching 11 bases. V was pared by 4 bases and J by 0 bases, with 22 bases of the junction left unmatched. The CDR3 is made up of 22 amino acids. CDR1 is TSWWSYY, CDR2 QGS, per germline. CDR3: CALGVAGFLYWGIGFDTDKLIF. CDR3 sequence (DNA): TGTGCTCTTGGGGTGGCAGGTTTCCTGTACTGGGGGATAGGATTCGACACCGATAAACTCATCTTT.

Only a few counts were recorded for this clone. Given a far larger clone just one base away, this is likely a sequencing read error. This sample also contains other DNA sequences that code for the same CDR3. This sequence joins TRDV2 and TRDJ1; 11 nucleotides align to TRDD3. Germline loops: CDR1 GEAIGNYY, CDR2 EKD. The length of the CDR3 is 17 residues. The CDR3 DNA is TGTGCCTGTGACCCCGTACTGGGGGATAGGTACACTGATAAACTCATCTTT. This encodes CACDPVLGDRYTDKLIF.

This clone was seen a single time. The J gene was identified as TRDJ1, and no V gene was called; the table's TRDD3 call for D was not verified on the DNA. The CDR3 consists of 18 residues. This chain's CDR3 is CACDTLSVTGGYTDKLIF. Written as DNA, the CDR3 is TGTGCCTGTGACACCCTAAGCGTGACTGGGGGATACACCGATAAACTCATCTTT.

This clone turned up a few times. TCRdb's protein for this DNA is that of a much larger clone and differs from the translation at residue 7, likely a read error; the protein shown is the DNA translation. V and J are TRDV2 and TRDJ1; 8 bases are a match to TRDD3. V dropped 0 bases and J dropped 3; count of bases not matched to a gene: 14. CDR1 and CDR2 from the germline V gene are GEAIGNYY and EKD. CDR3 size: 18 residues. The DNA for the CDR3 is TGTGCCTGTGACACCGTAGTGCTGGGGGAAAACGGGGCCGATAAACTCATCTTT. It codes for CACDTVVLGENGADKLIF.

This clone was observed many times. The amino acid sequence in TCRdb belongs to a much larger clone and departs from this DNA's translation at residue 15, likely a sequencing read error; the sequence shown is translated from the DNA. This sample includes further DNA sequences coding for the same CDR3. The gene calls are TRDV2 and TRDJ1, with 8 bases matching TRDD3. Germline CDR1 is GEAIGNYY and CDR2 is EKD. The CDR3 runs to 18 residues. CDR3: CACDTVGLGENGADELIF. The CDR3 DNA follows: TGTGCCTGTGACACCGTAGGGCTGGGGGAAAACGGGGCCGATGAACTCATCTTT.

As for this clone: The protein TCRdb gives is from a much larger clone and does not agree with this DNA's translation at residue 16, likely a read error; the protein shown here comes from the DNA. The chain joins TRDV2 to TRDJ1, with 8 bases lining up with TRDD3. The V gene's germline CDR1 is GEAIGNYY and CDR2 EKD. This CDR3 spans 21 amino acids. V shed 3 bases, J shed 3 bases, and the junction held 26 bases outside the gene matches. The CDR3 nucleotides are TGTGCCTGTGACTCAATACTGGGGGCCCTCCGGCGATCCCCGAACCCCGATAAACTCATCTTT. Its translation is CACDSILGALRRSPNPDKLIF.

Details on this clone: TCRdb attributes to this sequence the protein of a much larger clone, which differs from the DNA translation at residue 5; a read error is likely, and the protein displayed is translated from the DNA. CDR3 nucleotide sequence: TGTGCCTGTGACGCTCTCGTCAGGTCCGGGGGGGATGAGTTTTACACCGATAAACTCATCTTT. Translation gives CACDALVRSGGDEFYTDKLIF. V gene TRDV2 combines with J gene TRDJ1; 7 bases match TRDD3. The CDR3 length is 21 residues. The germline CDR1 and CDR2 sequences are GEAIGNYY and EKD. The V segment lost 3 bases and the J segment 0 bases; nucleotides outside the gene matches: 24.